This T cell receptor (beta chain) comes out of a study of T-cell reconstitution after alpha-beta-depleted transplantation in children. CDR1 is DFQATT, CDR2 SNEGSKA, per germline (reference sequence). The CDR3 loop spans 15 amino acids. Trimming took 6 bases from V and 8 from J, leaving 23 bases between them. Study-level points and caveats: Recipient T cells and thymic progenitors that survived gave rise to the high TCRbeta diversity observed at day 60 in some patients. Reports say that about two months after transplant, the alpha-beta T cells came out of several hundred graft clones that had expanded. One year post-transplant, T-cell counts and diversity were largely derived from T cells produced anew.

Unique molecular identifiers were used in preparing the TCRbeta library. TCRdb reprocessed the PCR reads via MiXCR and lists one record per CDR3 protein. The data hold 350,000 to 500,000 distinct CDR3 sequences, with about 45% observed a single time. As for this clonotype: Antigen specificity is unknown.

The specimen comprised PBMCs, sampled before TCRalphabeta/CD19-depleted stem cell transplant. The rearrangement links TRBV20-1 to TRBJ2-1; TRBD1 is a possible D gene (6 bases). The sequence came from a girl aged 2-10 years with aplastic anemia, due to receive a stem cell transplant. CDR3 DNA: TGCAGTGCCCCTTCGCACAGGGCATTCCACGATGAGCAGTTCTTC. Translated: CSAPSHRAFHDEQFF.